This is a list of T cell receptor beta chains from one sample in a study of beta chain features in type 1 diabetes. Data came from immunoSEQ multiplex PCR; TCRdb stores just in-frame clones and leaves some out. The sample carries more than 150,000 clones, 8.5% to 10% recorded once. Sequenced: central memory CD4+ T cells from blood. Source of these receptors: a woman in her twenties or thirties with type 1 diabetes. The CDR3 runs from the conserved cysteine through the conserved F or W. D genes are given only for firm matches. Size tells how often a clone was seen (once, few, many) or the class of an expanded clone, and some rows leave it out.

j_call d_call clone_size v_call cdr3_aa cdr3_nt
TRBJ2-5 TRBD2 . TRBV19 CASSPNSGGETQYF TGTGCCAGTAGTCCTAACTCCGGGGGGGAGACCCAGTACTTC
TRBJ2-7 TRBD1 few TRBV2 CAGRDRGHEQYF TGTGCCGGCCGGGACAGGGGCCACGAGCAGTACTTC
TRBJ2-1 TRBD2 few TRBV18 CASSPPGLAGGDEQFF TGTGCCAGCTCACCACCGGGACTAGCGGGAGGAGATGAGCAGTTCTTC
TRBJ1-1 . . TRBV19 CASRDTDRTGLTEAFF TGTGCCAGTAGAGACACCGACAGGACGGGTTTAACTGAAGCTTTCTTT
TRBJ2-2 TRBD1 . TRBV4-2 CASSQDQQGSGELFF TGTGCCAGCAGCCAAGATCAACAGGGGTCGGGGGAGCTGTTTTTT
TRBJ2-7 TRBD1 few TRBV7-3 CASSFGTGGNYEQYF TGTGCCAGCAGCTTCGGGACAGGGGGCAACTACGAGCAGTACTTC
TRBJ1-3 . few TRBV19 CASKGASSGNTIYF TGTGCCAGTAAAGGGGCCTCCTCTGGAAACACCATATATTTT
TRBJ2-2 TRBD2 few TRBV9 CASSDYGRPEGGELFF TGTGCCAGCAGCGACTACGGGAGGCCGGAGGGCGGGGAGCTGTTTTTT
TRBJ1-5 TRBD1 . TRBV29-1 CSPKDRGRWSIQPQHF TGCAGCCCGAAAGACAGGGGTAGGTGGTCGATTCAGCCCCAGCATTTT
TRBJ1-2 . few TRBV28 CASRKQGTYGYTF TGTGCCAGCAGGAAACAGGGAACCTATGGCTACACCTTC
TRBJ2-5 TRBD2 few TRBV2 CASSPGAGGAQETQYF TGTGCCAGCAGTCCAGGAGCGGGAGGTGCCCAAGAGACCCAGTACTTC
TRBJ1-1 TRBD1 . TRBV29-1 CSATGGDGQAFF TGCAGCGCCACAGGGGGCGACGGCCAGGCTTTCTTT
TRBJ2-7 TRBD1 few TRBV4-2 CASSQEVQGWPPYEQYF TGTGCCAGCAGCCAAGAAGTACAGGGGTGGCCCCCCTACGAGCAGTACTTC
TRBJ1-1 . many TRBV18 CASSPRTGEAFF TGTGCCAGCTCACCACGGACGGGAGAAGCTTTCTTT
TRBJ2-3 TRBD2 . TRBV13 CASSAIAGGLDTQYF TGTGCCAGCAGCGCCATAGCGGGAGGGCTTGATACGCAGTATTTT
TRBJ2-3 TRBD1 . TRBV15 CATSRAGGGDTQYF TGTGCCACCAGCAGAGCAGGGGGCGGGGATACGCAGTATTTT